Reported below is one T cell receptor (beta chain). This specimen comes from a study of identical twins. The CDR3 consists of 14 residues. The V end was cut by 5 bases, the J end by 2 bases, with 13 bases between. Germline values: CDR1 SEHNR, CDR2 FQNEAQ (reference sequence). Unique molecular identifiers were present on the cDNA, which also gained a universal primer site by template switching. TCRdb re-called the 5' RACE reads with MiXCR, one entry per CDR3 protein. The sample includes 570,000 or so distinct CDR3 sequences, 9% to 10% of them seen just once. The sample also formed part of further work on yellow fever vaccine responses in identical twins.

The chain joins TRBV7-9 to TRBJ2-7; a possible D gene is TRBD2 (5 bases). The clonotype was recovered from a woman under 30 in good health. Material for sequencing was PBMCs. The CDR3 bases are TGTGCCAGCAGCCCGGCACGGGGTCCCTACGAGCAGTACTTC. Its translation: CASSPARGPYEQYF.